A single sample is the source of the 9 T cell receptor beta chains below, sequenced in a study of graft-versus-host responses after intestinal transplantation (dated by TCRdb to the early 2020s). Antigens of these TCRs are unknown. Sample time point, as interpreted from the label and publication: cells obtained before transplantation from donor or recipient. Libraries were prepared through the immunoSEQ multiplex PCR assay. TCRdb stores this immuneACCESS table with in-frame sequences only. Part of the clones is absent; in the studies checked, under half of the shortfall reflects unresolved V genes, and no reason is known for the rest. This sample gives roughly 120,000 clones in total; 90% to 95% of them show up just once. The ten largest clonotypes hold approximately 0.22% of the sample. The sequenced sample was unstimulated CD4+ T cells sorted from spleen or lymph node cells, obtained before transplant. Receptors originate from a human donor who was the organ donor for an intestinal transplant.

The rearrangement joins TRBV7-9 to TRBJ2-7; D gene unclear. Trimming left V 6 bases short and J 0 bases short, with 12 bases between. Germline CDR1 and CDR2: SEHNR and FQNEAQ (reference sequence). The CDR3 sequence is 14 residues long. CDR3 nucleotides: TGTGCCAGCAGGAAAACTTCGAGCTCCTACGAGCAGTACTTC. Encoded protein: CASRKTSSSYEQYF. Drawing the rest from reference TRBV7-9 and TRBJ2-7, the complete variable domain is DTGVSQNPRHKITKRGQNVTFRCDPISEHNRLYWYRQTLGQGPEFLTYFQNEAQLEKSRLLSDRFSAERPKGSFSTLEIQRTEQGDSAMYLCASRKTSSSYEQYFGPGTRLTVT.

The V and J genes are TRBV5-1 and TRBJ1-4, with 9 bases identical to TRBD1. Germline CDR1 reads SGHRS; CDR2 reads YFSETQ. This CDR3 has 15 amino acids. V lost 3 bases, J lost 5 bases, and 5 bases stayed unmatched. The CDR3 sequence is CASSSQGAVNEKLFF. The CDR3, as DNA: TGCGCCAGCAGCTCACAGGGGGCGGTGAATGAAAAACTGTTTTTT. Full variable domain (remainder filled in from reference TRBV5-1 and TRBJ1-4): KAGVTQTPRYLIKTRGQQVTLSCSPISGHRSVSWYQQTPGQGLQFLFEYFSETQRNKGNFPGRFSGRQFSNSRSEMNVSTLELGDSALYLCASSSQGAVNEKLFFGSGTQLSVL.

This clone was seen only a few times. This chain links TRBV4-3 with TRBJ2-1; 8 bases line up with TRBD1. CDR1 is LGHNA and CDR2 is YSLEER in the germline V gene. J was trimmed by 5 bases and V by 1 base; bases with no gene match: 4. The CDR3 is 15 residues long. The CDR3 coding sequence is TGCGCCAGCAGCCAAGGGACAGGGTACCACAATGAGCAGTTCTTC. Amino acids: CASSQGTGYHNEQFF.

This sequence joins TRBV29-1 and TRBJ2-3, with 12 bases fitting TRBD2. Per the germline V gene, CDR1 is SQVTM and CDR2 is ANQGSEA. The CDR3 has 18 amino acids. V trimming: 7 bases; J trimming: 0 bases; junction bases outside the gene matches: 14. The CDR3 is CSAVVVGGTSGSTDTQYF. The CDR3 DNA is TGCAGCGCCGTCGTGGTGGGGGGGACTAGCGGGAGCACAGATACGCAGTATTTT.

This rearrangement joins TRBV5-1 to TRBJ2-3; 7 bases match TRBD2. The CDR3 covers 14 residues. Germline V gene lookup returns CDR1 SGHRS and CDR2 YFSETQ. V trimming: 2 bases; J trimming: 2 bases; junction bases outside the gene matches: 2. Written as DNA, the CDR3 is TGCGCCAGCAGCTTAGAGCGGGACACAGATACGCAGTATTTT. It yields the protein CASSLERDTDTQYF.

The chain carries TRBV9 and TRBJ2-1; D is unresolved. The CDR3 length is 11 residues. Trimming took off 0 bases at V and 8 bases at J, with 3 bases between the two ends. Germline CDR1 SGDLS, CDR2 YYNGEE. The chain's CDR3 is CASSVEDEQFF. CDR3 DNA: TGTGCCAGCAGCGTAGAGGATGAGCAGTTCTTC.

This sequence joins TRBV19 and TRBJ2-3; a possible D gene is TRBD1 (5 bases). Between the trimmed V and J ends, which lost 4 bases and 1 base, there was a span of 12 bases. Germline V gives CDR1 LNHDA, CDR2 SQIVND (reference sequence). The CDR3 runs 15 residues. The CDR3 sequence is CASSRNPRGTDTQYF. The DNA for the CDR3 is TGTGCCAGTAGTAGAAATCCCAGGGGCACAGATACGCAGTATTTT.

Only one count was recorded for this clone. The J gene is TRBJ1-5, the V gene TRBV30; no clear D. Germline loops: CDR1 GTSNPN, CDR2 SVGIG (reference sequence). V was shortened by 1 base and J by 2 bases, with 9 bases between the two germline ends. The CDR3 has 14 residues. The CDR3 reads CAWSGGQGNQPQHF. Written as DNA, the CDR3 is TGTGCCTGGAGTGGAGGGCAGGGCAATCAGCCCCAGCATTTT.

The V gene is TRBV28, the J gene TRBJ2-2; 8 nucleotides agree with TRBD1. Germline V gives CDR1 MDHEN, CDR2 SYDVKM. Trimming removed 10 bases from V and 10 bases from J; junction bases left unmatched: 14. CDR3 length equals 14 residues. CDR3 amino acids: CATLDRANSEELFF. The DNA of the CDR3 is TGTGCCACGTTGGACAGGGCCAATTCGGAGGAGCTGTTTTTT.